This is a list of T cell receptor beta chains from one sample in a study of T cell repertoires in aging, cancer and after chemotherapy. TCRdb re-derived calls from the multiplex PCR reads in MiXCR, one entry per CDR3 protein. The sample carries around 13,000 distinct CDR3 sequences, less than 25% recorded once. Sequenced: blood. Receptors were obtained from a human donor in good health. The CDR3 runs from the conserved cysteine through the conserved F or W. A D gene is named only where the DNA matches it firmly.

>TRBJ2-7|TRBV18|-
CASSPPGGSEQYF
>TRBJ2-5|TRBV30|-
CAWSPETAFWTQYF
>TRBJ2-7|TRBV27|TRBD1
CASSSQGTGTDEQYF
>TRBJ1-2|TRBV30|-
CAWSVISYGYTF
>TRBJ1-1|TRBV27|-
CASAPSWGQVYTEAFF
>TRBJ2-1|TRBV6-2/TRBV6-3|-
CASRPVSGSFGLNEQFF
>TRBJ1-1|TRBV19|-
CASSIGYTEAFF
>TRBJ1-2|TRBV19|TRBD1
CASSRVRTGSSYGYTF
>TRBJ1-2|TRBV18|-
CASSPLPGTYGYTF
>TRBJ2-3|TRBV5-6|TRBD1
CASSQGTALGTDTQYF
>TRBJ1-2|TRBV27|-
CASSFRQWPRDGYTF
>TRBJ1-1|TRBV12-5|-
CASGLPPPGNTEAFF
>TRBJ1-1|TRBV7-9|TRBD1
CASSGRQGALPYTEAFF
>TRBJ2-5|TRBV7-9|TRBD1
CASSSFDREKETQYF
>TRBJ2-1|TRBV5-1|-
CASSLFGEYYNEQFF
>TRBJ1-5|TRBV19|TRBD1
CASSQGTGLNQPQHF
>TRBJ1-1|TRBV4-3|-
CASSQDTGGGTEAFF
>TRBJ2-3|TRBV5-4|TRBD2
CASSLGAGGQDTQYF
>TRBJ1-1|TRBV12-3/TRBV12-4|TRBD1
CASSWAGGISAFF
>TRBJ2-1|TRBV6-2/TRBV6-3|-
CASIKSGTNEQFF
>TRBJ2-6|TRBV18|-
CASSPYGGTPGANVLTF
>TRBJ2-5|TRBV20-1|-
CSAFRDSQETQYF
>TRBJ1-1|TRBV29-1|-
CSVVFGSEGTEAFF
>TRBJ1-1|TRBV4-3|-
CASSQAGTPMNTEAFF
>TRBJ2-5|TRBV20-1|-
CSAREHQETQYF
>TRBJ2-7|TRBV10-3|TRBD1
CAIRPGQGPSYEQYF
>TRBJ2-2|TRBV5-4|TRBD2
CASSTRTSGNTGELFF
>TRBJ2-2|TRBV6-1|TRBD1
CAATGANTGELFF
>TRBJ1-2|TRBV20-1|-
CSARDIGGGAGYTF
>TRBJ1-2|TRBV10-3|-
CAISDRADYGYTF
>TRBJ2-7|TRBV5-1|TRBD1
CASSIQGAGEQYF
>TRBJ1-1|TRBV12-3/TRBV12-4|-
CASSLIPVWVDRPNTEAFF
>TRBJ2-1|TRBV7-3|-
CASSLKGGSYNEQFF
>TRBJ2-2|TRBV19|-
CASSIDSGIPGELFF
>TRBJ2-3|TRBV20-1|-
CSARDPSAVEDTQYF
>TRBJ2-3|TRBV6-5|-
CASRTPCTDTQYF
>TRBJ1-2|TRBV10-3|TRBD1
CAISLRTGETGYTF
>TRBJ2-1|TRBV19|TRBD2
CASSIGRLAGGLNEQFF
>TRBJ1-3|TRBV15|-
CATSRDGGGASLSGNTIYF
>TRBJ1-4|TRBV7-3|-
CASSSGNTRELFF
>TRBJ2-2|TRBV5-6|-
CASSGTGLGELFF
>TRBJ1-2|TRBV7-9|TRBD1
CASGRQGANGYTF